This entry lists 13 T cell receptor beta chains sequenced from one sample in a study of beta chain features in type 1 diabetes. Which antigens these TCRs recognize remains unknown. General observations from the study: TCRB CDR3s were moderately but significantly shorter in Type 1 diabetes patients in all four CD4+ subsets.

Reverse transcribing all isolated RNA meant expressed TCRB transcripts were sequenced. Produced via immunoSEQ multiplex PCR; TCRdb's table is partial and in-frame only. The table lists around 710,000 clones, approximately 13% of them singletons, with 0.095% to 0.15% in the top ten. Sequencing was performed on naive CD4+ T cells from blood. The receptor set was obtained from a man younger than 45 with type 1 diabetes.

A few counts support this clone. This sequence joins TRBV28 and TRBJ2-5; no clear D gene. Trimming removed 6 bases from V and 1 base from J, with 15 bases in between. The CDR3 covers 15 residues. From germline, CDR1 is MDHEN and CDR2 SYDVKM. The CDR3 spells CASSKRRPSQETQYF. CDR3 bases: TGTGCCAGCAGCAAAAGGCGACCCTCCCAAGAGACCCAGTACTTC.

Written as DNA, the CDR3 is TGTGCTAGTGGTTCGTCGGACACCCTGGGCCAAGAGACCCAGTACTTC. This encodes CASGSSDTLGQETQYF. This sequence joins TRBV12-5 and TRBJ2-5; TRBD1 might be the D (5 bases). The V end lost 4 bases, the J end lost 1 base, and 16 bases lay between the germline ends. The CDR3 consists of 16 residues. In germline, CDR1 is LGHNT, CDR2 FRNRAP.

DNA for the CDR3: TGTGCCAGCAGCCAAGATGCTAGCGGATTCACAGATACGCAGTATTTT. This encodes CASSQDASGFTDTQYF. This rearrangement joins TRBV4-2 to TRBJ2-3; 7 positions match TRBD2. Per the germline V gene, CDR1 is LGHNA and CDR2 is YNFKEQ. J lost 2 bases, V lost 0 bases, and 5 bases had no gene match. The CDR3 is made up of 16 amino acids.

CDR3 residues: CASTQDRSSYNEQFF. The CDR3 region has the DNA TGTGCCAGCACACAAGACAGAAGCTCCTACAATGAGCAGTTCTTC. The chain recombines TRBV27 with TRBJ2-1; a weak D match, TRBD1 (5 bases). The CDR3 extends over 15 amino acids. The germline gives CDR1 MNHEY, CDR2 SMNVEV (reference sequence). V was clipped by 7 bases and J by 0 bases, with 13 bases between them.

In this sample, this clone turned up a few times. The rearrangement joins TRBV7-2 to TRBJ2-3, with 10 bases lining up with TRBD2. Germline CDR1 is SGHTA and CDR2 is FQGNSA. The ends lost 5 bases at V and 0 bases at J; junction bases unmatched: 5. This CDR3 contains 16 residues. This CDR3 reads CASSPKRGGSTDTQYF. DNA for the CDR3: TGTGCCAGCAGCCCCAAGCGGGGGGGAAGCACAGATACGCAGTATTTT.

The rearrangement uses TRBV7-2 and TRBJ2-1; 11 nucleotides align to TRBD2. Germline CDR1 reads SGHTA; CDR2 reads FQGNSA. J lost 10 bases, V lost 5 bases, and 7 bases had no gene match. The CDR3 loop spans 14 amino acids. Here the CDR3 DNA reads TGTGCCAGCAGCCCACAGCGGACTAGCGGGGAGCAGTTCTTC. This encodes CASSPQRTSGEQFF.

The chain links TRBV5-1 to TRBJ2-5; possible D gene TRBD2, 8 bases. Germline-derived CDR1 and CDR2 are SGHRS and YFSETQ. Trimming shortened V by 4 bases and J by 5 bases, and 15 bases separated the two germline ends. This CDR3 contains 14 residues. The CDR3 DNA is TGCGCCAGCAGCCCCCGGGAGGGACAGGAGACCCAGTACTTC. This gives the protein CASSPREGQETQYF.

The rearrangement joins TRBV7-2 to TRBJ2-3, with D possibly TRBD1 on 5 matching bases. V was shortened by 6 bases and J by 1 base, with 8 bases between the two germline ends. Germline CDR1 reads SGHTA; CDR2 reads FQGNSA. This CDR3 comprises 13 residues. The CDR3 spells CASRGQGTDTQYF. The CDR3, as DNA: TGTGCCAGCAGGGGGCAGGGCACAGATACGCAGTATTTT.

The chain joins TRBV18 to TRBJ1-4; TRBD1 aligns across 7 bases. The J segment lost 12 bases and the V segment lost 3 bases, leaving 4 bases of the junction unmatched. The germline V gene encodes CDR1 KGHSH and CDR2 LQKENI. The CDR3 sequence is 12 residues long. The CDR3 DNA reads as TGTGCCAGCTCACCCACAGGGGAGGAACTGTTTTTT. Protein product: CASSPTGEELFF.

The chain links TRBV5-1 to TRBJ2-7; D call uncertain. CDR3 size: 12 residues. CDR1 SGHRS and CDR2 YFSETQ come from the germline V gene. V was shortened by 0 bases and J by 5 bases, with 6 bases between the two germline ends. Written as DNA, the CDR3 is TGCGCCAGCAGCTTGGGCCGCCACGAGCAGTACTTC. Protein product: CASSLGRHEQYF.

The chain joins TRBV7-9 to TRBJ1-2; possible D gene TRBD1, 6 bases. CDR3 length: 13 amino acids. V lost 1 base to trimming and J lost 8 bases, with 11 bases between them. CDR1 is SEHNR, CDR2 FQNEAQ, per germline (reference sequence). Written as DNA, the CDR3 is TGTGCCAGCAGCTTAGTGGACAGAGGCGGCTACACCTTC. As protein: CASSLVDRGGYTF.

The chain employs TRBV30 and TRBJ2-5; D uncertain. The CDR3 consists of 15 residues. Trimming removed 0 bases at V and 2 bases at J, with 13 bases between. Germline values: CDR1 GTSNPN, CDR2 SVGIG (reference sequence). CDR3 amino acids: CAWSVGSSDQETQYF. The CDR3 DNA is TGTGCCTGGAGTGTAGGGTCAAGCGATCAAGAGACCCAGTACTTC.

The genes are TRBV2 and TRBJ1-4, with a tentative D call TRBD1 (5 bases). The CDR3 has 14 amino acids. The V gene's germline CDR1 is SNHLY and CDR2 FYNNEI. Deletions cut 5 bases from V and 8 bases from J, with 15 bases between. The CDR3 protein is CASSSAAGLEKLFF. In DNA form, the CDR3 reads TGTGCCAGCAGTTCGGCGGCAGGGCTGGAAAAACTGTTTTTT.